The 8 T cell receptor beta chains given below trace back to one sample, sequenced in a study of T cells after yellow fever vaccination. TCRdb reanalysed the 5' RACE reads using MiXCR and keeps one entry per CDR3 protein. The sample lists 550,000 to 750,000 distinct CDR3 sequences, roughly 14% seen once, with about 14% in the top ten. Sample: PBMCs, taken on the day of the yellow fever booster vaccination. Receptors originate from a man aged 25-45 years who received the YFV17D yellow fever vaccine.

This clonotype has only a few counts. The chain is built from TRBV18 and TRBJ1-5; D is undetermined. In germline, CDR1 is KGHSH, CDR2 LQKENI. The CDR3 has 13 amino acids. V lost 3 bases, J lost 7 bases, and 10 bases lay in between. The CDR3 loop reads CASSPGMSQPQHF. DNA of the CDR3: TGTGCCAGCTCACCGGGAATGAGCCAGCCCCAGCATTTT. Looking up the rest from reference TRBV18 and TRBJ1-5 gives the full variable domain: NAGVMQNPRHLVRRRGQEARLRCSPMKGHSHVYWYRQLPEEGLKFMVYLQKENIIDESGMPKERFSAEFPKEGPSILRIQQVVRGDSAAYFCASSPGMSQPQHFGDGTRLSIL.

This clonotype turned up a few times. V and J are TRBV19 and TRBJ1-3; 8 positions agree with TRBD1. J lost 4 bases, V lost 6 bases, and 5 bases had no gene match. The CDR3 sequence is 14 residues long. Germline V lookup: CDR1 LNHDA, CDR2 SQIVND (reference sequence). CDR3 sequence: CASSPWTGGNTIYF. DNA for the CDR3: TGTGCCAGTAGCCCGTGGACAGGGGGAAACACCATATATTTT.

The J gene is TRBJ2-1, the V gene TRBV19; TRBD1 or TRBD2 may be the D gene (5 bases each). Trimming shortened V by 3 bases and J by 6 bases, and 15 bases separated the two germline ends. Per the germline V gene, CDR1 is LNHDA and CDR2 is SQIVND (reference sequence). The CDR3 spans 15 residues. CDR3 DNA: TGTGCCAGTAGTATCTACAGGACTGACGGCAATGAGCAGTTCTTC. It yields the protein CASSIYRTDGNEQFF.

The chain joins TRBV27 to TRBJ2-5; 12 bases align to TRBD2. J lost 3 bases, V lost 3 bases, and 5 bases had no gene match. The CDR3 spans 16 residues. Germline CDR1 and CDR2: MNHEY and SMNVEV (reference sequence). CDR3 DNA: TGTGCCAGCAGTTTCCGGACTAGCGGGACGAAAGAGACCCAGTACTTC. It encodes CASSFRTSGTKETQYF.

The sample holds a few counts of this clonotype. The gene calls are TRBV20-1 and TRBJ1-3, with D unclear. CDR3 length: 11 amino acids. The V gene lost 3 bases and the J gene lost 15 bases, with 15 bases spanning the gap. CDR1 and CDR2 (germline): DFQATT, SNEGSKA (reference sequence). Written as DNA, the CDR3 is TGCAGTGCTAGCTTGGCGGCGGTTAGATATTTT. Translated: CSASLAAVRYF.

This sequence joins TRBV7-9 and TRBJ1-3; a weak D match, TRBD1 (6 bases). The germline V gene has CDR1 SEHNR and CDR2 FQNEAQ (reference sequence). V lost 8 bases and J 8 bases, leaving 13 bases between the germline ends. CDR3 length equals 12 residues. The CDR3 bases are TGTGCCAGCGGAACAGGGAGAGACACCATATATTTT. It codes for CASGTGRDTIYF. The full variable domain, in which reference TRBV7-9 and TRBJ1-3 provide the parts outside the CDR3, is DTGVSQNPRHKITKRGQNVTFRCDPISEHNRLYWYRQTLGQGPEFLTYFQNEAQLEKSRLLSDRFSAERPKGSFSTLEIQRTEQGDSAMYLCASGTGRDTIYFGEGSWLTVV.

This clonotype was found a few times. This chain connects TRBV27 to TRBJ2-4, with 11 bases that match TRBD2. CDR1 and CDR2 (germline): MNHEY, SMNVEV (reference sequence). CDR3 length: 16 amino acids. The junction had 9 bases not matched to a gene; V was cut back by 5 bases and J by 6 bases. CDR3 residues: CASSIYPGTSGNIQYF. The CDR3 coding sequence is TGTGCCAGCAGTATCTATCCAGGGACTAGCGGAAACATTCAGTACTTC.

The table lists this clonotype with a few counts. The chain uses TRBV29-1 and TRBJ2-3; perhaps TRBD2 as D (7 bases). The CDR3 length is 12 residues. The V gene lost 8 bases and the J gene lost 5 bases, with 14 bases spanning the gap. Germline V gives CDR1 SQVTM, CDR2 ANQGSEA. The CDR3 DNA follows: TGCAGCCTGGGGGGGGCGAAAGATACGCAGTATTTT. Translation gives CSLGGAKDTQYF.